This T cell receptor (beta chain) was recorded in a study of blood T cell repertoires in COVID-19. At the level of the study: The United States, Italy and Spain were the sources of the acute and convalescent COVID-19 samples.

Repertoires were generated with immunoSEQ multiplex PCR, while TCRdb's copy carries only in-frame clones and drops some. The table records 65,000 to 70,000 clones, about 82% of them present only once. This CDR3 spans 18 amino acids. Trimming cost V 0 bases and J 0 bases; bases outside gene matches: 6. Germline values: CDR1 MNHEY, CDR2 SMNVEV (reference sequence). The specimen sequenced was peripheral blood. J is TRBJ2-3 and V is TRBV27; 10 bases align to TRBD2. The sequence came from a man aged 50 to 59 with acute or convalescent COVID-19. The CDR3 is CASSLSGTSDPSTDTQYF. CDR3 bases: TGTGCCAGCAGTTTATCCGGGACTAGCGACCCTAGCACAGATACGCAGTATTTT.